These 18 T cell receptor beta chains were sequenced from one sample in a study of blood T cell repertoires in COVID-19 (dated by TCRdb to 2018 to 2021). The receptor library was made with the immunoSEQ multiplex PCR assay. Imported from immuneACCESS, the table was reduced by TCRdb to in-frame sequences with V and J called. These copies leave out some clones; in studies compared against another copy, an unresolved V gene accounts for under half, and the cause of the remainder is not known. For this sample the table gives 150,000 to 200,000 clones, of which roughly nine tenths were detected only once. The ten biggest clones cover 20% to 25% of the sample. Input material: peripheral blood. The origin of the receptors is a man between 60 and 75 years old with active or convalescent COVID-19.

The gene calls are TRBV9 and TRBJ2-7; weak D call: TRBD1 (6 bases). V lost 0 bases to trimming and J lost 2 bases, with 12 bases between them. This CDR3 contains 15 residues. Germline V gene data show CDR1 as SGDLS and CDR2 as YYNGEE. The CDR3 coding sequence is TGTGCCAGCAGCGTAGACCCAGGGGAAACCTACGAGCAGTACTTC. Translating it yields CASSVDPGETYEQYF. The full variable domain, rest sourced from reference TRBV9 and TRBJ2-7, is DSGVTQTPKHLITATGQRVTLRCSPRSGDLSVYWYQQSLDQGLQFLIQYYNGEERAKGNILERFSAQQFPDLHSELNLSSLELGDSALYFCASSVDPGETYEQYFGPGTRLTVT.

The chain recombines TRBV29-1 with TRBJ2-1, with 9 bases lining up with TRBD1. Germline assignment: CDR1 SQVTM and CDR2 ANQGSEA. Trimming cost V 7 bases and J 5 bases; bases outside gene matches: 12. This CDR3 contains 15 residues. CDR3 sequence (DNA): TGCAGCGCCCCAAATCAGGACAGGGGCGACAATGAGCAGTTCTTC. This codes for CSAPNQDRGDNEQFF.

The chain combines TRBV5-1 with TRBJ1-5, with D possibly TRBD1 on 6 matching bases. The CDR3 spans 14 residues. Trimming pared 0 bases from V and 4 bases from J, leaving 8 bases between. Looked up from germline, CDR1 is SGHRS and CDR2 is YFSETQ. The DNA of the CDR3 is TGCGCCAGCAGCTTGGGGACAGTAAATCAGCCCCAGCATTTT. The encoded protein is CASSLGTVNQPQHF.

The rearrangement links TRBV9 to TRBJ1-2; D is uncertain. This CDR3 spans 18 amino acids. Germline loops: CDR1 SGDLS, CDR2 YYNGEE. The V end lost 4 bases, the J end lost 1 base, and 23 bases lay between the germline ends. CDR3: CASSPRRKDPGFNYGYTF. CDR3 sequence (DNA): TGTGCCAGCAGCCCCCGGAGGAAGGATCCCGGATTTAACTATGGCTACACCTTC.

V gene TRBV6-6 combines with J gene TRBJ2-7, with a weak D call TRBD2 (5 bases). This CDR3 region has 14 residues. V was clipped by 1 base and J by 2 bases, with 9 bases between them. The germline V gene has CDR1 MNHNY and CDR2 SVGAGI (reference sequence). This chain's CDR3 is CASSYYGVPYEQYF. CDR3 DNA sequence: TGTGCCAGCAGTTACTACGGGGTCCCCTACGAGCAGTACTTC.

The V call is TRBV9, the J call TRBJ2-3, with 9 bases matching TRBD2. The trim removed 4 bases at V and 6 bases at J, leaving 12 bases unmatched. The CDR3 has 16 amino acids. The germline V gene encodes CDR1 SGDLS and CDR2 YYNGEE. The CDR3 loop is CASSPGGLAYLDTQYF. CDR3 DNA: TGTGCCAGCAGCCCCGGCGGACTAGCGTATTTGGATACGCAGTATTTT.

V and J are TRBV7-9 and TRBJ2-2, with D hard to call. V was cut by 1 base and J by 7 bases, with 7 bases left in between. This CDR3 spans 13 amino acids. The V gene's germline CDR1 is SEHNR and CDR2 FQNEAQ (reference sequence). CDR3 protein: CASSLGVLGELFF. The CDR3 region has the DNA TGTGCCAGCAGCTTAGGCGTCCTCGGGGAGCTGTTTTTT.

The genes are TRBV27 and TRBJ2-1; 8 bases align to TRBD2. Germline values: CDR1 MNHEY, CDR2 SMNVEV (reference sequence). Trimming cost V 6 bases and J 2 bases; bases outside gene matches: 6. The CDR3 loop spans 15 amino acids. The CDR3 spells CASRKAGGTYNEQFF. Here the CDR3 DNA reads TGTGCCAGCAGAAAGGCGGGGGGCACCTACAATGAGCAGTTCTTC.

This chain uses TRBV5-5 with TRBJ1-4, with TRBD1 identical over 12 bases. Germline loops: CDR1 SGHKS, CDR2 YYEKEE (reference sequence). The V and J ends lost 4 bases and 8 bases, in that order; junction bases with no gene match: 6. The length of the CDR3 is 15 residues. The CDR3 sequence is CASSPGTGGREKLFF. CDR3 DNA: TGTGCCAGCAGCCCCGGGACAGGGGGCCGGGAAAAACTGTTTTTT.

This CDR3 reads CASSTRQGRAGDGYTF. CDR3 nucleotides: TGTGCCAGCAGCACCCGACAGGGTCGAGCGGGGGATGGCTACACCTTC. V usage is TRBV7-9 and J usage is TRBJ1-2; TRBD1 matches 7 bases. Germline V gene data show CDR1 as SEHNR and CDR2 as FQNEAQ (reference sequence). The CDR3 totals 16 residues. V was pared by 5 bases and J by 6 bases, with 15 bases of the junction left unmatched. Full variable domain (remainder filled in from reference TRBV7-9 and TRBJ1-2): DTGVSQNPRHKITKRGQNVTFRCDPISEHNRLYWYRQTLGQGPEFLTYFQNEAQLEKSRLLSDRFSAERPKGSFSTLEIQRTEQGDSAMYLCASSTRQGRAGDGYTFGSGTRLTVV.

The chain joins TRBV7-6 to TRBJ2-5; 7 bases match TRBD2. The ends lost 1 base at V and 9 bases at J; junction bases unmatched: 14. The CDR3 runs 16 residues. The germline gives CDR1 SGHVS, CDR2 FNYEAQ. In DNA form, the CDR3 reads TGTGCCAGCAGCTTAGAGGGTACTGACGGGAGGTCGGCCCAGTACTTC. This sequence encodes CASSLEGTDGRSAQYF.

The J gene is TRBJ2-3, the V gene TRBV11-1, with 9 bases fitting TRBD1. Per the germline V gene, CDR1 is SGHAT and CDR2 is FQDESV (reference sequence). The CDR3 sequence is 16 residues long. The V and J ends lost 4 bases and 1 base, in that order; junction bases with no gene match: 6. DNA for the CDR3: TGTGCCAGCAGCTCACAGGACAGGGGACGCACAGATACGCAGTATTTT. Translated: CASSSQDRGRTDTQYF.

The V and J genes are TRBV6-1 and TRBJ1-1; no definite D call. Trimming stripped 3 bases from V and 7 bases from J, with 6 bases between. This CDR3 is 11 amino acids long. Germline lookup yields CDR1 MNHNS and CDR2 SASEGT. The chain's CDR3 is CASSEYYEAFF. DNA for the CDR3: TGTGCCAGCAGTGAGTATTATGAAGCTTTCTTT.

The chain joins TRBV9 to TRBJ2-7; D ambiguous. V gave up 0 bases and J gave up 5 bases, with 9 bases separating them. The CDR3 is 13 amino acids. The V gene's germline CDR1 is SGDLS and CDR2 YYNGEE. As DNA, the CDR3 is TGTGCCAGCAGCGTAGCCCCGCCGGACGAGCAGTACTTC. Encoded protein: CASSVAPPDEQYF.

This clone was detected only a few times. V is TRBV3-1 (or the pseudogene TRBV3-2) and J is TRBJ1-1, with a tentative D call TRBD1 (6 bases). Trimming removed 11 bases from V and 0 bases from J, with 13 bases in between. CDR3 length: 13 amino acids. From germline, CDR1 is LGHDT and CDR2 YNNKEL (reference sequence). CDR3: CAVQGIMNTEAFF. CDR3 in DNA: TGTGCCGTACAGGGCATCATGAACACTGAAGCTTTCTTT.

Worth noting for this clone: The sample carries other DNA sequences with the same CDR3. The CDR3 is CASSGDRGQGETQYF. The CDR3 DNA is TGTGCCAGCAGTGGTGACAGGGGCCAAGGGGAGACCCAGTACTTC. V usage is TRBV2 and J usage is TRBJ2-5; 8 nucleotides line up with TRBD1. The CDR3 has 15 residues. The J segment lost 5 bases and the V segment lost 4 bases, leaving 9 bases of the junction unmatched. The germline CDR1 and CDR2 sequences are SNHLY and FYNNEI.

The gene calls are TRBV7-9 and TRBJ2-7, with D maybe TRBD2 (6 bases). Trimming stripped 1 base from V and 2 bases from J, with 12 bases between. CDR3 length equals 15 residues. Germline V CDR1 and CDR2: SEHNR, FQNEAQ (reference sequence). CDR3 bases: TGTGCCAGCAGCTTAGTGCAGGGAGGTGCCTACGAGCAGTACTTC. Protein product: CASSLVQGGAYEQYF.

This chain joins TRBV19 and TRBJ1-6; D perhaps matches TRBD1 (6 bases). This CDR3 spans 15 amino acids. The germline V and J ends were trimmed by 5 bases and 7 bases, with 15 bases remaining between them. Germline V gives CDR1 LNHDA, CDR2 SQIVND (reference sequence). The CDR3 sequence is CASSDPGTRNSPLHF. The CDR3 DNA sequence: TGTGCCAGTAGTGACCCCGGGACAAGAAATTCACCCCTCCACTTT.